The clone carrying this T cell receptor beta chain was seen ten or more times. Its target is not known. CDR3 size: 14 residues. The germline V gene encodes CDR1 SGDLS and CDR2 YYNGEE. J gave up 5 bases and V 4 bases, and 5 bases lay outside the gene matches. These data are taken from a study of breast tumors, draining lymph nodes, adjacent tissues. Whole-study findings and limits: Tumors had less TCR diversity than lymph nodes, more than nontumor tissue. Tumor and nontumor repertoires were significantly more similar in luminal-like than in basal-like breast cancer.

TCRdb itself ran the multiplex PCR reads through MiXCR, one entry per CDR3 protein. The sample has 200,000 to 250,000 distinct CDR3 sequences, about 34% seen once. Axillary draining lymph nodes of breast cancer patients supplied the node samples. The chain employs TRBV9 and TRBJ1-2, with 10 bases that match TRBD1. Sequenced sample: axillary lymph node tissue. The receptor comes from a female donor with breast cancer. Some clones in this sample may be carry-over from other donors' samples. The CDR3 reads CASSFGQGGYGYTF. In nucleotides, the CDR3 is TGTGCCAGCAGCTTTGGACAGGGGGGATATGGCTACACCTTC.